The present entry profiles one TCR beta chain with its context. Its recognized antigen is unknown. No base qualities exist here, and no much larger clone lies one base off it. The data derive from a study of PD-1 blockade in classical Hodgkin lymphoma (dated by TCRdb to the early 2020s). In terms of the full investigation: Nivolumab dosing was 3 mg/kg intravenously every 2 weeks, continuing until either disease progression or unacceptable toxicity. The study used CyTOF and TCR beta sequencing to define a peripheral blood immune signature of response to PD-1 blockade in classical Hodgkin lymphoma. Beyond this particular receptor, the publication reports: Lower diversity was seen in patients whose nivolumab began less than 1 year after ASCT, and these patients were left out of later analyses so that immune reconstitution would not confound the results. Baseline TCR diversity was reported to be lower in newly diagnosed patients than in healthy donors and to be lower still in relapsed/refractory patients. Only a single clinical trial cohort was studied, and what caused the repertoire differences, possibly disease activity or prior therapy, remained undefined. A significant rise by C4D1 was seen in CD4+ but not CD8+ TCR diversity (p=0.0027 vs p=0.16), with the rise being most apparent in complete responders (p=0.02). Trial patients with a complete response had baseline diversity similar to that of newly diagnosed patients, while partial responders and progressors had significantly lower diversity.

Its CDR3 holds 14 amino acids, cysteine through phenylalanine. Just CDR3 DNA is preserved here, 42 bases in frame from base 1. In the germline V gene, CDR1 corresponds to SGHTS and CDR2 to YDEGEE. V sheds 1 base and J sheds 4 bases, leaving 11 bases between their ends. The Qiagen DNeasy kit was used to extract genomic DNA both from unsorted PBMCs and from the negatively selected CD4+ and CD8+ fractions. TCR beta CDR3 regions were subjected to amplification by immunoSEQ multiplex PCR with primers that anneal to V and J segments. A synthetic immune receptor repertoire was used to minimize amplification bias, and remaining bias was computationally removed after sequencing. The authors processed their data as follows. Repertoire diversity was quantified as the Shannon entropy index using custom Python scripts. Unsorted, CD4+ and CD8+ repertoires were examined separately, except in combined analyses, for which CD4+ and CD8+ sequences were merged in silico. A clone counted as expanded when the clone's frequency after treatment rose at least 2-fold relative to C1D1, and clones undetected at baseline were given a pseudocount of 0.5. Singleton clones were defined as clones with 0 or 1 copy at C1D1, and non-singleton clones were defined as clones with 2 or more copies. Clones expanded in unsorted samples were labelled as CD4+, CD8+ or unknown by matching protein sequences in sorted samples from the same patient. Wilcoxon tests on paired samples were used to test changes in diversity from C1D1 to C4D1. Drawn from immuneACCESS, this table holds only the in-frame rearrangements with V and J called that TCRdb kept. Clones are partly lost; checked studies trace under half to an unresolved V gene and leave the rest unexplained. Clone size and the V and J calls come from that table; the DNA yielded D and trimming. In all, the sample holds approximately 34,000 clones, and roughly four fifths of those were seen once. The ten biggest clones cover about 32% of the sample.

What the time point label conveys for this sample: cycle 1 day 1 (C1D1), immediately before nivolumab initiation. Every trial patient had relapsed after autologous stem cell transplantation, and cohorts A, B and C differed in prior brentuximab vedotin exposure. The trial cohort comprised 56 patients with relapsed/refractory classical Hodgkin lymphoma whose best overall responses were complete response, partial response or progressive disease. Single-agent nivolumab was administered to trial patients in the multi-cohort phase II CheckMate 205 trial. Best overall response was determined by an independent review committee according to the 2007 International Working Group response criteria. Trial PBMCs were collected immediately before nivolumab initiation (C1D1) and during therapy at cycle 2 day 1 and cycle 4 day 1. After peripheral blood was drawn into 8 mL Vacutainer Cell Preparation Tubes, PBMCs were isolated by centrifugation and then cryopreserved.

The receptor chain draws on TRBV5-8 and TRBJ2-5; a tentative D call is TRBD1 (6 bases match). Specimen: peripheral blood mononuclear cells (PBMCs), collected at baseline. This TCR was sampled from a human donor with classical Hodgkin lymphoma. The CDR3 protein: CASSLTQGPETQYF. The DNA sequence is as follows: TGTGCCAGCAGCTTGACACAGGGACCAGAGACCCAGTACTTC.